This TCR beta chain was captured by sequencing in a study of shared clonotypes between healthy human individuals (dated by TCRdb to the early 2020s). With regard to the full study: A few men and a couple of women, aged 18 to 49 years, made up the cohort. For each donor, three plates each were used for CD4 naive and CD4 memory, two plates were used for CD8 naive, and one plate was used for CD8 memory. The study deeply sequenced blood TCR repertoires of five healthy adults to estimate repertoire size and the extent of clonotype sharing between individuals. Each donor's leukapheresis produced roughly between roughly 0.85 and 9.5 billion PBMCs. To increase sequencing depth and limit assay-specific biases, TCR repertoire library preparation and sequencing were carried out by different laboratories using diverse techniques.

Results and caveats for the whole study, not just this receptor: Naive subsets generally had larger estimated clonotype richness than memory subsets did. Clonotypes shared by all four sorted-subset donors showed higher generation probabilities than non-shared clonotypes. When a handful of donors were compared, the shared fraction of clonotypes was about 5.5% for naive CD4, around 3.6% for naive CD8, 2.3% for memory CD4, and 0.4% for memory CD8. Pairwise subsampling led to the expectation that sequencing depth would affect the degree of clonotype sharing among donors. Sampling was limited to blood, and TCR repertoires in tissue likely differ from TCR repertoires in blood. Rarefaction of sorted-subset datasets indicated incomplete sequencing despite the large sequencing depth. Because the study included a small number of donors, the genetic and exposure-history diversity represented was limited.

This clone was observed a handful of times. There is no known antigen for this receptor. Base qualities are not at hand, and no much larger clone is one base apart. Other nucleotide sequences in the sample specify the same CDR3. The donors were healthy, HIV-negative adults with no recently reported acute infections or vaccinations. All donors were Caucasian adults living in Nashville, Tennessee, USA. CD4+ T cells were enriched by magnetic negative selection; naive cells were then positively selected on CD45RA, and the negative fraction formed the memory subset. Blood was obtained by leukapheresis, after which PBMCs were separated by Ficoll-Histopaque density gradient centrifugation and cryopreserved in liquid nitrogen vapor phase. Purity and quantity of every magnetically sorted T cell population were checked by analytical flow cytometry. From each sorted fraction, genomic DNA was isolated and quantified by UV absorbance on a Nanodrop 2000c.

From its cysteine to its phenylalanine, the CDR3 spans 14 amino acids. Only CDR3 DNA is held: 42 bases, read in frame from base 1. Based on the germline V gene, the CDR1 and CDR2 sequences are SNHLY and FYNNEI. V is cut by 6 bases and J by 0 bases, and the space between the germline ends is 11 bases. Using the deep immunoSEQ assay, TCR CDR3 regions were amplified from genomic DNA by multiplex PCR. Genomic DNA extracted from each cell subset was distributed evenly over all wells of several immunoSEQ 96-well plates, and each plate served as one replicate. Each replicate PCR for sorted subsets received around 210 ng genomic DNA, equal to tens of thousands of T cell genomes. Purified libraries were quantified with a Qubit 3.0 fluorometer, sized on a Bioanalyzer 2100, and re-quantified with the KAPA Library Quantification kit. Every immunoSEQ 96-well plate was sequenced on a dedicated single-read 150-cycle Illumina NextSeq 550 flow cell. The study's processing was this. Because only junctional sequences without quality scores were contained in the immunoSEQ output, filtering matching that applied to full-length reads could not be performed. Sequences were annotated with PyIR, a Python wrapper for IgBLAST v1.9, and V/J genes and CDR3 were assigned using IMGT germline references. Reads with weak V/J assignments (E-value above 1e-6), missing CDR3, stop codons, out-of-frame junctions, or ambiguous translated residues were removed. V3J clonotypes were defined as sequences sharing the same inferred V gene, J gene, and CDR3 amino acid sequence. Percentage overlap between repertoires was calculated by dividing the number of shared unique clonotypes by the size of the smaller repertoire. Richness of each repertoire was evaluated using RTK rarefaction, the Chao1 estimator, and Recon v2.1 estimates of unobserved clonotypes. Generation probabilities were computed with OLGA for all TCRbeta clonotypes obtained by the gDNA method from a handful of donors. TCRdb's version of the immuneACCESS table is confined to in-frame rearrangements and falls short of the full clone set. An unresolved V gene accounts for under half of the shortfall where checked; the remainder is of unknown origin. V and J calls and clone size are given by that table; D and trimming were obtained from the DNA. This sample holds around 2.5 million clones; approximately 94% were observed only once. The biggest ten clones account for more than 0.35% of the sample.

The TCR comes from a man aged 18 to 30 in good health. Some clones in this sample may be carry-over from other donors' samples. What was sequenced was naive CD4+ T cells from PBMCs. Explained via the paper, the cell subset or site label denotes: CD45RA+ positively selected. Recombination joined TRBV2 with TRBJ1-1; perhaps TRBD1 is the D gene, with 6 bases matching. The CDR3 region: CASSDRTMNTEAFF. DNA sequence: TGTGCCAGCAGCGACAGGACCATGAACACTGAAGCTTTCTTT. With the rest looked up from the reference TRBV2 and TRBJ1-1 genes rather than sequenced, the full variable domain is EPEVTQTPSHQVTQMGQEVILRCVPISNHLYFYWYRQILGQKVEFLVSFYNNEISEKSEIFDDQFSVERPDGSNFTLKIRSTKLEDSAMYFCASSDRTMNTEAFFGQGTRLTVV.